The 22 T cell receptor beta chains below were found in one sample sequenced in a study of human T cells and chemical hapten exposure. TCRdb re-called the RACE reads with MiXCR, one entry per CDR3 protein. The table records 45,000 or so distinct CDR3 sequences, around 4.5% of them present only once. Stated time point: healthy volunteer bleed at 2 weeks. Whole blood that had not been fractionated was the source of extracted total RNA. The sample was whole blood. Receptor source: a human donor in good health. Some clones in this sample may be carry-over from other donors' samples.

This clonotype turned up a few times. The rearrangement uses TRBV10-1 and TRBJ2-1, with 12 bases identical to TRBD2. The V gene end was trimmed by 1 base and the J gene end by 13 bases; junction bases not matched to a gene: 8. Germline V gives CDR1 WNHNN, CDR2 SYGVQD (reference sequence). The length of the CDR3 is 15 residues. The CDR3, as DNA: TGCGCCAGCAGTGAGTATGGACTAGCGGGATTCCTTCAGTTCTTC. It encodes CASSEYGLAGFLQFF.

This clonotype has a count of ten or more. The gene calls are TRBV5-1 and TRBJ1-1; the match to TRBD1 covers 7 bases. The germline gives CDR1 SGHRS, CDR2 YFSETQ. The CDR3 runs 13 residues. With V trimmed by 0 bases and J by 8 bases, 4 bases remained unmatched. This CDR3 is CASSLAGTVEAFF. CDR3 nucleotide sequence: TGCGCCAGCAGCTTGGCCGGGACAGTAGAAGCTTTCTTT.

This clonotype occurred many times. The rearrangement links TRBV2 to TRBJ2-4; the D is unclear. The CDR3 is 14 amino acids. Germline CDR1 reads SNHLY; CDR2 reads FYNNEI. Trimming stripped 2 bases from V and 0 bases from J, with 5 bases between. CDR3 sequence: CASSERLAKNIQYF. DNA of the CDR3: TGTGCCAGCAGTGAAAGACTAGCCAAAAACATTCAGTACTTC. Using reference TRBV2 and TRBJ2-4 for the parts outside the CDR3, the full variable domain is EPEVTQTPSHQVTQMGQEVILRCVPISNHLYFYWYRQILGQKVEFLVSFYNNEISEKSEIFDDQFSVERPDGSNFTLKIRSTKLEDSAMYFCASSERLAKNIQYFGAGTRLSVL.

A remark on this clonotype: A much larger clone lies a single base off, so this may be a read error. In DNA, the CDR3 is TGTGCCAGCAGTTTAGGTAGTGCTATGGACACTGAAGCTTTCTTT. Translation: CASSLGSAMDTEAFF. The chain carries TRBV28 and TRBJ1-1; D is unclear. Germline values: CDR1 MDHEN, CDR2 SYDVKM. V was trimmed by 2 bases and J by 3 bases, leaving 13 bases between them. The CDR3 contains 15 residues.

This clonotype was found many times. The chain has TRBV7-2 and TRBJ2-2, with TRBD2 matching over 7 bases. This CDR3 contains 14 residues. With V trimmed by 8 bases and J by 1 base, 4 bases remained unmatched. Germline V gives CDR1 SGHTA, CDR2 FQGNSA. CDR3 DNA: TGTGCCAGCGGTGGGGAGGGGAACACCGGGGAGCTGTTTTTT. It codes for CASGGEGNTGELFF. Variable domain in full (rest from reference TRBV7-2 and TRBJ2-2): GAGVSQSPSNKVTEKGKDVELRCDPISGHTALYWYRQSLGQGLEFLIYFQGNSAPDKSGLPSDRFSAERTGGSVSTLTIQRTQQEDSAVYLCASGGEGNTGELFFGEGSRLTVL.

This clonotype was counted at least ten times. J is TRBJ2-7 and V is TRBV28, with a weak D call TRBD1 (6 bases). Germline V lookup: CDR1 MDHEN, CDR2 SYDVKM. The CDR3 is 14 amino acids. Trimming took off 4 bases at V and 4 bases at J, with 14 bases between the two ends. The CDR3 sequence: CASSSPETGYEQYF. CDR3 DNA sequence: TGTGCCAGCAGTTCACCCGAGACAGGATACGAGCAGTACTTC.

This chain's CDR3 is CASSGLAGAADTQYF. CDR3 coding DNA: TGTGCCAGCTCGGGACTAGCGGGAGCAGCAGATACGCAGTATTTT. This chain joins TRBV18 and TRBJ2-3; the match to TRBD2 covers 14 bases. The V and J ends lost 6 bases and 4 bases, in that order; junction bases with no gene match: 3. This CDR3 has 15 residues. Looked up from germline, CDR1 is KGHSH and CDR2 is LQKENI.

The gene calls are TRBV12-3 or TRBV12-4 and TRBJ1-1, with D unresolved. The V end was cut by 7 bases, the J end by 0 bases, with 9 bases between. The CDR3 extends over 13 amino acids. The CDR3 nucleotides read TGTGCCAGCACCCTGACACTGAACACTGAAGCTTTCTTT. It yields the protein CASTLTLNTEAFF.

The table lists this clonotype with many counts. The chain combines TRBV6-1 with TRBJ1-2, with 10 bases aligning to TRBD1. CDR3 length equals 13 residues. Germline values: CDR1 MNHNS, CDR2 SASEGT. Germline trimming cut 6 bases from V and 4 bases from J; bases unmatched to any gene: 2. In nucleotides, the CDR3 is TGTGCCAGCAGCAGGACAGGGGGCTATGGCTACACCTTC. Translation gives CASSRTGGYGYTF.

This clonotype came up many times. The J gene is TRBJ1-3, the V gene TRBV18; D ambiguous. The ends were cut back, 3 bases at V and 0 bases at J, with 9 bases in the middle. Per germline, CDR1 KGHSH and CDR2 LQKENI. The CDR3 runs to 15 residues. This chain's CDR3 is CASSPTAGSGNTIYF. The CDR3 DNA sequence: TGTGCCAGCTCACCGACGGCGGGCTCTGGAAACACCATATATTTT.

This clonotype was found many times. The rearrangement joins TRBV9 to TRBJ1-1; no reliable D call. This CDR3 is 15 amino acids long. Trimming took 4 bases from V and 7 from J, leaving 20 bases between them. Germline V gene sequence: CDR1 SGDLS, CDR2 YYNGEE. The CDR3 is CASSSTDDSRIEAFF. CDR3 in DNA: TGTGCCAGCAGCTCAACCGACGATTCCAGGATTGAAGCTTTCTTT.

The CDR3 is CASSFLGKNTEAFF. In DNA, the CDR3 is TGTGCCAGCAGTTTCTTGGGTAAGAACACTGAAGCTTTCTTT. V is TRBV12-3 or TRBV12-4 and J is TRBJ1-1; no firm D call. V was clipped by 3 bases and J by 1 base, with 9 bases between them. This CDR3 is 14 amino acids long.

This clonotype was seen many times. J is TRBJ2-7 and V is TRBV6-5; 9 nucleotides line up with TRBD2. The ends lost 2 bases at V and 6 bases at J; junction bases unmatched: 5. This CDR3 is 14 amino acids long. Germline CDR1 and CDR2: MNHEY and SVGAGI. CDR3 DNA: TGTGCCAGCAGTTACAGGCGGGAGGGCGCCGAGCAGTACTTC. Protein sequence: CASSYRREGAEQYF.

This clonotype was observed a handful of times. This may come from a read error, since a much larger clone is one base off. This rearrangement joins TRBV29-1 to TRBJ1-1; D is ambiguous. Germline V gene sequence: CDR1 SQVTM, CDR2 ANQGSEA. Trimming took 4 bases from V and 3 from J, leaving 3 bases between them. The CDR3 has 10 amino acids. CDR3 nucleotides: TGCAGCGTTGGGCACACTGAAGCTTTCTTT. The encoded protein is CSVGHTEAFF.

This chain connects TRBV28 to TRBJ1-2; the D is unclear. The CDR3 spans 14 residues. Germline values: CDR1 MDHEN, CDR2 SYDVKM. The ends were cut back, 3 bases at V and 2 bases at J, with 10 bases in the middle. This CDR3 reads CASSFSGRNYGYTF. The CDR3 DNA reads TGTGCCAGCAGTTTTTCCGGGCGCAACTATGGCTACACCTTC.

This clonotype was seen only a few times. V usage is TRBV10-3 and J usage is TRBJ2-3; no firm D call. The V gene lost 10 bases and the J gene lost 6 bases, with 17 bases spanning the gap. CDR1 is ENHRY, CDR2 SYGVKD, per germline. The CDR3 has 13 residues. CDR3: CASLSGVSDTQYF. The CDR3 DNA reads TGTGCCAGCCTTAGTGGGGTGTCGGATACGCAGTATTTT.

This clonotype has at least ten counts. The gene calls are TRBV3-1 and TRBJ2-1; D not certain. V shed 1 base and J shed 8 bases, with 12 bases lying between them. This CDR3 has 14 amino acids. Germline loops: CDR1 LGHDT, CDR2 YNNKEL (reference sequence). CDR3: CASSQGHPTDEQFF. CDR3 DNA sequence: TGTGCCAGCAGCCAAGGACATCCAACGGATGAGCAGTTCTTC.

This clonotype was recorded a few times. This chain links TRBV7-9 with TRBJ2-5; no reliable D call. With 3 bases removed from V and 4 bases from J, the gap between germline ends came to 12 bases. Looked up from germline, CDR1 is SEHNR and CDR2 is FQNEAQ (reference sequence). There are 14 residues in the CDR3. CDR3 DNA: TGTGCCAGCAGCTTCTGGACCTCCCCAGAGACCCAGTACTTC. Translation: CASSFWTSPETQYF.

The chain uses TRBV4-1 and TRBJ1-2, with TRBD1 matching 9 bases. The ends lost 1 base at V and 4 bases at J; junction bases unmatched: 7. The V gene's germline CDR1 is MGHRA and CDR2 YSYEKL. The CDR3 runs 16 residues. The CDR3 sequence: CASSQVPQGAGYGYTF. The CDR3, as DNA: TGCGCCAGCAGCCAAGTCCCACAGGGGGCGGGCTATGGCTACACCTTC.

This clonotype was observed at least ten times. The V gene is TRBV9, the J gene TRBJ1-2; no clear D gene. Trimming removed 0 bases at V and 9 bases at J, with 6 bases between. CDR1 SGDLS and CDR2 YYNGEE come from the germline V gene. The CDR3 totals 11 residues. The CDR3 sequence: CASSVGRSYTF. DNA for the CDR3: TGTGCCAGCAGCGTAGGCAGGAGCTACACCTTC.

This clonotype was picked up many times. CDR3 coding DNA: TGTGCCAGCAGGGACCTCGACAGGGGACGGTGGGCCGGGGAGCTGTTTTTT. It yields the protein CASRDLDRGRWAGELFF. The V gene is TRBV6-5, the J gene TRBJ2-2; 8 bases map to TRBD1. Germline-derived CDR1 and CDR2 are MNHEY and SVGAGI. The length of the CDR3 is 17 residues. Germline trimming cut 6 bases from V and 6 bases from J; bases unmatched to any gene: 15.

This clonotype was seen ten or more times. The gene calls are TRBV12-3 or TRBV12-4 and TRBJ1-1, with 8 bases that match TRBD1. V lost 6 bases and J lost 4; bases outside the gene matches: 7. The CDR3 contains 14 residues. The CDR3 sequence is CASRPRGLSTEAFF. For the CDR3, the DNA is TGTGCCAGCAGGCCCAGGGGGCTCAGCACTGAAGCTTTCTTT.